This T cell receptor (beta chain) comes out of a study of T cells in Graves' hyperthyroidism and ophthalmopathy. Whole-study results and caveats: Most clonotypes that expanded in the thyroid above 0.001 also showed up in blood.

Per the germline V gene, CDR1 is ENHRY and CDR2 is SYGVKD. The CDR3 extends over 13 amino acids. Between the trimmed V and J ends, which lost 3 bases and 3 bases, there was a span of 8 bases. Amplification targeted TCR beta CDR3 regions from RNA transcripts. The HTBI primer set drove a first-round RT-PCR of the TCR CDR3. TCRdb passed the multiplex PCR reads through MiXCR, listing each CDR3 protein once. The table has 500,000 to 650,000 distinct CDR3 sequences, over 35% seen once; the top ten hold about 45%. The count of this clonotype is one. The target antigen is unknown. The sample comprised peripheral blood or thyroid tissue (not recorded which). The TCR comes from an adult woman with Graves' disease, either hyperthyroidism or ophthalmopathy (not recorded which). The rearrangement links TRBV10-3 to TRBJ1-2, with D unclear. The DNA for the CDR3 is TGTGCCATCAGTGAAGGCACAGACTATGGCTACACCTTC. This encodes CAISEGTDYGYTF.